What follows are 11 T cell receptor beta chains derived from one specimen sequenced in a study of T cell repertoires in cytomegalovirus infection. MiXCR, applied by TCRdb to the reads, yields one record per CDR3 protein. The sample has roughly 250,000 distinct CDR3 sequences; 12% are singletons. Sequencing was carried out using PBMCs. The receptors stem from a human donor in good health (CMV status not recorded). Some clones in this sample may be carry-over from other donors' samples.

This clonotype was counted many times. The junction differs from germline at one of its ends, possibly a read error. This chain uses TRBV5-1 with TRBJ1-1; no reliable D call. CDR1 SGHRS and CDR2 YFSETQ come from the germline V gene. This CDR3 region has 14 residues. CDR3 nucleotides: TGTGCCAGCAGCTTATCCGGGGTAGGCACTGAAGCTTTCTTT. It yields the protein CASSLSGVGTEAFF.

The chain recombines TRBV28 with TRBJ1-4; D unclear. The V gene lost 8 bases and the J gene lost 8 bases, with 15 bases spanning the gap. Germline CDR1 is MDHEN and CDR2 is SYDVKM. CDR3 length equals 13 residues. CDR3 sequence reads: CASLEPWNEKLFF. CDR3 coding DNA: TGTGCCAGCCTTGAGCCTTGGAACGAAAAACTGTTTTTT.

The CDR3 here is CSVEDRGRNTEAFF. DNA for the CDR3: TGCAGCGTTGAGGACAGGGGAAGGAACACTGAAGCTTTCTTT. The chain uses TRBV29-1 and TRBJ1-1, with 9 bases identical to TRBD1. V gave up 3 bases and J gave up 1 base; unmatched junction bases: 3. From germline, CDR1 is SQVTM and CDR2 ANQGSEA. This CDR3 is built from 14 residues.

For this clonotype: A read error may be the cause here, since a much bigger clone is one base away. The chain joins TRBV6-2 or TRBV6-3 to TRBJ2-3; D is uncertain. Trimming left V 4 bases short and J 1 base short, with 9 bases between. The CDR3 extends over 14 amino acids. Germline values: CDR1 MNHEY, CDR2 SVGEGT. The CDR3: CASSSVCRTDTQYF. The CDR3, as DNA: TGTGCCAGCAGTTCGGTCTGCCGCACAGATACGCAGTATTTT.

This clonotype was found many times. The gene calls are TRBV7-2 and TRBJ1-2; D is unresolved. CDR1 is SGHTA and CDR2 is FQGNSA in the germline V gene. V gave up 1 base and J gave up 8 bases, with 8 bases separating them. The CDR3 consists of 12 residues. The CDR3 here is CASSLEIRGYTF. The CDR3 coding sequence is TGTGCCAGCAGCTTAGAAATCCGCGGCTACACCTTC.

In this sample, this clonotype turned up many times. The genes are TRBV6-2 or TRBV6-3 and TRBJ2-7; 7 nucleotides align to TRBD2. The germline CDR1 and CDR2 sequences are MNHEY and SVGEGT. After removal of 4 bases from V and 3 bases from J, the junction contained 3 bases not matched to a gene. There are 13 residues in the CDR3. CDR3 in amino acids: CASSLAGVYEQYF. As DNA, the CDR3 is TGTGCCAGCAGTTTGGCGGGAGTCTACGAGCAGTACTTC.

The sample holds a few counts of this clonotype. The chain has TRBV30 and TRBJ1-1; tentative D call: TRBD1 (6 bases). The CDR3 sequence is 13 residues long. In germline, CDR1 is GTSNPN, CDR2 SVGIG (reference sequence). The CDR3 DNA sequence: TGTGCATTTGATGTTGGGGGGCGGACTGAAGCTTTCTTT. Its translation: CAFDVGGRTEAFF.

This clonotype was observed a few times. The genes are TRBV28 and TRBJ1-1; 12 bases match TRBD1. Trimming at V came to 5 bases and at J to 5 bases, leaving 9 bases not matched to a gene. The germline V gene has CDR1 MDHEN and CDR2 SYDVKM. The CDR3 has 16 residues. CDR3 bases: TGTGCCAGCAGTACGCCGGGACAGGGGGCGAATACTGAAGCTTTCTTT. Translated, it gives CASSTPGQGANTEAFF.

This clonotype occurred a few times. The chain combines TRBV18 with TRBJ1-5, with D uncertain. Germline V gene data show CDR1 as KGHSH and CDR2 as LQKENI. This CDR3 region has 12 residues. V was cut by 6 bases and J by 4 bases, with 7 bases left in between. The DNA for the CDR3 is TGTGCCAGCTCTGAGGAGAATCAGCCCCAGCATTTT. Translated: CASSEENQPQHF.

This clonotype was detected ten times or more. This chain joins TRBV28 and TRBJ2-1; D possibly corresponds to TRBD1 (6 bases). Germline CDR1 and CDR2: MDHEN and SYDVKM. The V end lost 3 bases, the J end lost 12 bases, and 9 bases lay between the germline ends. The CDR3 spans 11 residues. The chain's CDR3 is CASSFRGRQFF. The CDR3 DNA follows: TGTGCCAGCAGTTTCAGGGGTCGGCAGTTCTTC.

The CDR3 region is CASSEAGPHSTDTQYF. For the CDR3, the DNA is TGTGCCAGCAGTGAAGCAGGGCCCCACAGCACAGATACGCAGTATTTT. J is TRBJ2-3 and V is TRBV2; no clear D gene. V was cut by 0 bases and J by 0 bases, with 10 bases left in between. Germline V gene lookup returns CDR1 SNHLY and CDR2 FYNNEI. This CDR3 region has 16 residues.